This TCR beta chain was sequenced for a study of T cell repertoires in cytomegalovirus infection (dated by TCRdb to between 2019 and 2020). Broadly, across the study: Alongside well-studied HLA-B-restricted epitopes, the peptide stimulations were aimed at recently identified HLA-C-restricted CMV epitopes, whose presentation resists viral immunomodulation. The HLA type of each donor mattered for the analysis, because public TCR beta signatures pointed to carriage of CMV infection along with the matching HLA type.

Including cysteine and phenylalanine, the CDR3 has 14 amino acids. The CDR3 DNA has 42 bases and is translated from base 1. The germline V gene encodes CDR1 DFQATT and CDR2 SNEGSKA (reference sequence). V is cut by 7 bases and J by 1 base, and the space between the germline ends is 14 bases. Overall study results and their limits: In the ex vivo response, HLA-C-restricted CMV-specific TCR beta clonotypes were dominant, and in two of eight donors the single most frequent clonotype came from this HLA-C-restricted group. Cumulative frequency of public TCR beta family members discriminated carriers of CMV infection plus the relevant HLA type in this cohort and an independent approximately 350-donor cohort.

This clonotype occurred once. Which antigen it targets is not known. Base-call qualities are not available, and no considerably larger clone is one nucleotide away. One read yields weak evidence. Sequencing was carried out with an Illumina HiSeq 1500. The public reads were reanalyzed by TCRdb: fastp trimming at Q25, MiXCR alignment, in-frame beta chains only. Each entry merges the rows of one CDR3 protein and shows their most common DNA and genes. The sample profile shows approximately 600,000 distinct CDR3 sequences; approximately 40% of them were found once. The ten largest clones capture around 48% of the sample. According to the study, the label for this sample's treatment or condition signals: in vitro stimulation with specific CMV peptide epitopes to enrich CMV-specific T cells.

This receptor chain uses TRBV20-1 and TRBJ2-1, with the D gene not confidently named. The sequenced sample was cultured PBMCs, obtained from culture after CMV antigen stimulation. This clonotype originated in a human donor in good health (CMV status not recorded). Some clones in this sample may be carry-over from other donors' samples. In nucleotide form, the sequence is TGCAGTGTCACGTCGGAGTGGTCCTACAATGAGCAGTTCTTC. Its translation reads: CSVTSEWSYNEQFF.